This is a list of T cell receptor beta chains from one sample in a study of blood T cells in healthy people across ages. TCRdb itself ran the 5' RACE reads through MiXCR, one entry per CDR3 protein. This sample has hundreds of thousands of distinct CDR3 sequences, with under 30% found just once. Sequencing was performed on blood. These receptors originate from a woman aged 80 or over in good health. CDR3s include the opening cysteine and the closing phenylalanine or tryptophan. D genes are given only for firm matches. For some rows the clone size is stated as once, few or many, or as a class when expanded; others skip it.

CASSQGTSGGYNEQFF	TGTGCCAGCAGCCAAGGGACTAGCGGGGGGTACAATGAGCAGTTCTTC	TRBV3-1	TRBJ2-1	TRBD2	many
CASSFPPRTGGRDTEAFF	TGTGCCAGCAGTTTCCCCCCCCGTACAGGGGGTCGTGACACTGAAGCTTTCTTT	TRBV6-2/TRBV6-3	TRBJ1-1	TRBD1	-
CASSAGGTQETQYF	TGCGCCAGCAGTGCAGGGGGGACCCAAGAGACCCAGTACTTC	TRBV5-1	TRBJ2-5	-	many
CASRPSGGGQETQYF	TGTGCCAGCAGACCCAGCGGGGGGGGGCAAGAGACCCAGTACTTC	TRBV7-2	TRBJ2-5	TRBD2	many
CASSLRTRGVKEKLFF	TGTGCCAGCAGCTTGCGCACCAGGGGAGTTAAAGAAAAACTGTTTTTT	TRBV5-6	TRBJ1-4	-	-
CASSLKKSYSEGPSGHEQYF	TGCGCCAGCAGCCTTAAGAAATCTTATAGTGAGGGCCCCTCAGGACACGAGCAGTACTTC	TRBV5-1	TRBJ2-7	-	-
CASSKGGLVSSYEQYF	TGTGCCAGCAGCAAAGGTGGACTCGTAAGCTCCTACGAGCAGTACTTC	TRBV21-1	TRBJ2-7	-	-
CASSLWTGGPNTEAFF	TGCGCCAGCAGCCTCTGGACAGGCGGTCCGAACACTGAAGCTTTCTTT	TRBV5-1	TRBJ1-1	TRBD1	-
CASSPSGGGNTEAFF	TGTGCCAGCAGCCCCTCGGGAGGGGGAAACACTGAAGCTTTCTTT	TRBV6-6	TRBJ1-1	-	-
CASSLDRPAVGYEQYF	TGTGCCAGCAGCCTCGACCGGCCGGCAGTGGGCTACGAGCAGTACTTC	TRBV6-5	TRBJ2-7	-	many
CASSGGSSYNSPLHF	TGTGCCAGCAGTGGGGGCAGCTCCTATAATTCACCCCTCCACTTT	TRBV7-9	TRBJ1-6	-	many
CASSVGTGYQGYTF	TGTGCCAGCAGCGTCGGGACAGGGTATCAAGGCTACACCTTC	TRBV9	TRBJ1-2	TRBD1	many
CASSLEGSITYNEQFF	TGTGCCAGCTCACTAGAGGGGTCCATCACCTACAATGAGCAGTTCTTC	TRBV18	TRBJ2-1	-	many
CASSETQGLANYGYTF	TGTGCCAGCAGTGAAACACAGGGGTTAGCTAACTATGGCTACACCTTC	TRBV28	TRBJ1-2	TRBD1	-
CASSPGTDSGNTIYF	TGTGCCAGCTCACCGGGAACCGATTCTGGAAACACCATATATTTT	TRBV18	TRBJ1-3	-	-
CASRSMSSYNEQFF	TGTGCCAGCAGGAGTATGAGCTCCTACAATGAGCAGTTCTTC	TRBV12-3/TRBV12-4	TRBJ2-1	-	many
CASSLVGGQRTDTQYF	TGTGCCAGCAGCTTGGTGGGTGGACAGCGCACAGATACGCAGTATTTT	TRBV5-4	TRBJ2-3	-	many
CASTPSGAPYNEQFF	TGTGCCAGCACCCCCAGCGGGGCCCCCTACAATGAGCAGTTCTTC	TRBV9	TRBJ2-1	TRBD2	many
CASRDTGNEQYF	TGTGCCAGCAGAGACACAGGGAACGAGCAGTACTTC	TRBV6-1	TRBJ2-7	-	many
CSLVRGGQVDTQYF	TGCAGCCTTGTCCGGGGGGGCCAGGTAGATACGCAGTATTTT	TRBV29-1	TRBJ2-3	TRBD2	-
CASSVDGRANYGYTF	TGTGCCAGCAGCGTAGATGGCCGGGCTAACTATGGCTACACCTTC	TRBV9	TRBJ1-2	-	many
CASSQPGSEDYGYTF	TGTGCCAGCAGCCAACCGGGAAGCGAAGACTATGGCTACACCTTC	TRBV4-2	TRBJ1-2	-	many
CASSYSGQVVPRNTGELFF	TGTGCCAGCAGTTACTCGGGACAGGTAGTTCCGAGGAACACCGGGGAGCTGTTTTTT	TRBV6-5	TRBJ2-2	TRBD1	-
CASCRGWADTQYF	TGCGCCAGCTGCAGGGGATGGGCAGATACGCAGTATTTT	TRBV5-1	TRBJ2-3	-	once
CASSSGDRGQGEQYF	TGTGCCAGCAGCTCAGGTGACAGGGGGCAGGGGGAGCAGTACTTC	TRBV7-9	TRBJ2-7	TRBD1	many
CAISWGGGDSYEQYF	TGTGCCATCAGTTGGGGCGGGGGAGACTCCTACGAGCAGTACTTC	TRBV10-3	TRBJ2-7	TRBD2	many
CASSPNQGDTIYF	TGCGCCAGCAGCCCCAACCAAGGAGACACCATATATTTT	TRBV7-6	TRBJ1-3	-	-
CSASRLAGGWDEQFF	TGCAGTGCTAGTAGGCTAGCGGGGGGGTGGGATGAGCAGTTCTTC	TRBV20-1	TRBJ2-1	TRBD2	many
CASSPDTPQDYGYTF	TGTGCCAGCAGTCCGGACACCCCCCAAGACTATGGCTACACCTTC	TRBV6-6	TRBJ1-2	-	-
CAWNQDGRNQPQHF	TGTGCCTGGAACCAGGACGGACGCAATCAGCCCCAGCATTTT	TRBV30	TRBJ1-5	-	-
CASSYSIPGGKGGKQFF	TGTGCCAGCAGTTACTCGATCCCGGGGGGGAAAGGGGGTAAGCAGTTCTTC	TRBV6-5	TRBJ2-1	TRBD2	-
CATSGYNEQFF	TGTGCCACCAGCGGATACAATGAGCAGTTCTTC	TRBV12-3/TRBV12-4	TRBJ2-1	-	many
CASSLDKSKTQYF	TGTGCCAGCAGTTTGGACAAATCAAAGACCCAGTACTTC	TRBV5-6	TRBJ2-5	-	many
CASSPGTSGALSTQYF	TGTGCCAGCAGCCCAGGGACTAGCGGGGCCCTTAGTACGCAGTATTTT	TRBV3-1	TRBJ2-3	TRBD2	-
CASSRGLAGTYEQYF	TGTGCCAGCAGTAGGGGACTAGCGGGGACCTACGAGCAGTACTTC	TRBV27	TRBJ2-7	TRBD2	many
CASSSGFYGYTF	TGTGCCAGCAGCTCCGGCTTCTATGGCTACACCTTC	TRBV7-2	TRBJ1-2	-	-
CASSGYSNQPQHF	TGTGCCAGCTCAGGGTATAGCAATCAGCCCCAGCATTTT	TRBV25-1	TRBJ1-5	-	many
CASRSGYPNTGELFF	TGTGCCAGCAGGAGTGGTTACCCGAACACCGGGGAGCTGTTTTTT	TRBV5-5	TRBJ2-2	-	many
CSSSETSGGNEQFF	TGTTCCAGCAGTGAGACTAGCGGGGGGAATGAGCAGTTCTTC	TRBV2	TRBJ2-1	TRBD2	-
CASSLTSGAGTDTQYF	TGCGCCAGCAGCCTGACTAGCGGGGCCGGCACAGATACGCAGTATTTT	TRBV5-1	TRBJ2-3	TRBD2	many
CSASSDRGLFYEQYF	TGCAGTGCTTCGTCTGACAGGGGGCTTTTCTACGAGCAGTACTTC	TRBV20-1	TRBJ2-7	TRBD1	many
CASSLDGDPTGELFF	TGCGCCAGCAGCTTGGACGGGGACCCCACCGGGGAGCTGTTTTTT	TRBV5-1	TRBJ2-2	-	many
CASSLGASGGRGAFEQYF	TGTGCCAGCAGCTTAGGGGCTAGCGGGGGCCGTGGGGCCTTCGAGCAGTACTTC	TRBV7-6	TRBJ2-7	TRBD2	once
CATSDFQGDRYEQYF	TGTGCCACCAGTGATTTCCAGGGTGATCGGTACGAGCAGTACTTC	TRBV24-1	TRBJ2-7	-	-
CASSPGEGGYPYEQYF	TGTGCCAGCAGCCCGGGGGAGGGCGGTTACCCCTACGAGCAGTACTTC	TRBV7-9	TRBJ2-7	TRBD2	many
CASLGSGGARETQYF	TGTGCCAGCCTGGGAAGCGGGGGGGCCAGGGAGACCCAGTACTTC	TRBV28	TRBJ2-5	TRBD2	many
CASSLGDKGQGTQYF	TGCGCCAGCAGCTTGGGAGACAAGGGGCAAGGGACCCAGTACTTC	TRBV5-1	TRBJ2-5	-	-
CASSFTGRSYEQYF	TGCGCCAGCAGCTTCACGGGACGGTCATACGAGCAGTACTTC	TRBV5-1	TRBJ2-7	-	many
CASSPRSGSGWGTDTQYF	TGTGCCAGCAGCCCCAGGTCCGGGTCCGGATGGGGCACAGATACGCAGTATTTT	TRBV7-6	TRBJ2-3	-	-